Listed below are T cell receptor beta chains from one sample, sequenced in a study of T-cell reconstitution after alpha-beta-depleted transplantation in children. TCRdb re-derived calls from the PCR reads in MiXCR, one entry per CDR3 protein. The repertoire holds some 300,000 distinct CDR3 sequences, with 9.5% to 13% as singletons. Source: PBMCs, taken before TCRalphabeta/CD19-depleted stem cell transplant. These receptors all stem from a boy less than two years old with acute myeloid leukemia, due to receive a stem cell transplant. CDR3s include the opening cysteine and the closing phenylalanine or tryptophan. D genes are given only for firm matches. Rows may omit the clone size; those that give it use once, few, many or a size class.

v_call	d_call	cdr3_length	clone_size	j_call	cdr3_aa
TRBV15	TRBD2	18	NA	TRBJ2-7	CATSRELYGTSGAYEQYF
TRBV5-6	NA	13	many	TRBJ2-4	CASSTGAKNIQYF
TRBV6-2/TRBV6-3	NA	17	NA	TRBJ2-1	CASSYRARAASYNEQFF
TRBV19	TRBD2	19	NA	TRBJ2-1	CASSIVPWTSGDTYNEQFF
TRBV12-3/TRBV12-4	NA	13	many	TRBJ2-7	CASGDHVSYEQYF
TRBV20-1	TRBD2	15	many	TRBJ2-3	CSAKTSGAPPDTQYF
TRBV7-8	NA	14	many	TRBJ1-1	CASSLVSGDTEAFF
TRBV4-3	NA	18	many	TRBJ2-3	CASSQEVGQPPFADTQYF
TRBV15	NA	13	few	TRBJ1-5	CATSRDGPESQHF
TRBV6-5	TRBD1	14	many	TRBJ1-6	CASSSRQGRSPLHF
TRBV29-1	TRBD1	15	many	TRBJ2-7	CSVEGEGQGHYEQYF
TRBV2	NA	14	many	TRBJ1-1	CASSVRQVNTEAFF
TRBV4-2	TRBD1	15	many	TRBJ1-5	CASSQDGQAHQPQHF
TRBV7-8	NA	16	NA	TRBJ2-7	CASSLGLRVQPREQYF
TRBV2	NA	14	few	TRBJ1-5	CASRKQNRNQPQHF
TRBV9	NA	19	NA	TRBJ2-1	CASSVGVAETLRSYNEQFF
TRBV7-8	NA	12	many	TRBJ1-5	CASSSQNQPQHF
TRBV11-2	TRBD1	18	few	TRBJ2-1	CASSFQGAGRGRCNEQFF
TRBV30	NA	16	once	TRBJ2-4	CAWSVPYREAKNIQYF
TRBV3-1	TRBD2	16	NA	TRBJ2-4	CSSTGRTSGGAAIQYF
TRBV12-3/TRBV12-4	NA	16	many	TRBJ2-5	CASSFLSGGPQETQYF
TRBV5-1	NA	15	NA	TRBJ1-6	CASSLEQAYNSPLHF
TRBV12-3/TRBV12-4	NA	13	many	TRBJ2-5	CASSDRYQETQYF
TRBV30	NA	13	many	TRBJ1-1	CAWRQQEFTEAFF
TRBV12-3/TRBV12-4	TRBD1	14	few	TRBJ2-5	CASSFGTGGQTQYF
TRBV5-5	NA	14	many	TRBJ2-7	CASSLLNILYEQYF
TRBV7-2	TRBD1	17	many	TRBJ2-1	CASSLQRTGVRYNEQFF
TRBV4-3	NA	14	many	TRBJ1-5	CASSQDVGRQPQHF
TRBV14	NA	13	many	TRBJ2-1	CASSPGLNNEQFF
TRBV14	NA	16	NA	TRBJ1-4	CASSHNTGTNNEKLFF
TRBV28	NA	13	many	TRBJ1-2	CASSSAGENGYTF
TRBV7-2	NA	16	many	TRBJ2-2	CASSLTPGDATGELFF
TRBV6-5	TRBD1	16	many	TRBJ1-4	CASSYSPGQGGEKLFF
TRBV20-1	NA	11	many	TRBJ2-7	CSADSGYEQYF
TRBV4-1	NA	15	few	TRBJ1-4	CASSQEEDLGEKLFF
TRBV28	NA	12	many	TRBJ2-2	CASLYRAGELFF
TRBV5-1	NA	14	many	TRBJ2-3	CASSVETSTDTQYF
TRBV6-2/TRBV6-3	TRBD1	20	many	TRBJ1-4	CASSYPGTGKIVGTNEKLFF
TRBV4-3	NA	15	many	TRBJ2-7	CASSQDWALTYEQYF
TRBV20-1	NA	13	many	TRBJ2-7	CSARDGGAHEQYF
TRBV7-9	TRBD1	12	NA	TRBJ2-7	CASSSSGTGPYF
TRBV30	NA	12	many	TRBJ2-2	CAWNWDTGELFF
TRBV14	TRBD1	17	many	TRBJ1-3	CASSQELPGTGRNTIYF
TRBV6-1	NA	13	many	TRBJ1-4	CASSVLGEEKLFF
TRBV11-2	NA	15	once	TRBJ2-7	CASSLEGGVPYEQYF
TRBV12-3/TRBV12-4	NA	16	many	TRBJ2-7	CASSLRYSYRTYEQYF